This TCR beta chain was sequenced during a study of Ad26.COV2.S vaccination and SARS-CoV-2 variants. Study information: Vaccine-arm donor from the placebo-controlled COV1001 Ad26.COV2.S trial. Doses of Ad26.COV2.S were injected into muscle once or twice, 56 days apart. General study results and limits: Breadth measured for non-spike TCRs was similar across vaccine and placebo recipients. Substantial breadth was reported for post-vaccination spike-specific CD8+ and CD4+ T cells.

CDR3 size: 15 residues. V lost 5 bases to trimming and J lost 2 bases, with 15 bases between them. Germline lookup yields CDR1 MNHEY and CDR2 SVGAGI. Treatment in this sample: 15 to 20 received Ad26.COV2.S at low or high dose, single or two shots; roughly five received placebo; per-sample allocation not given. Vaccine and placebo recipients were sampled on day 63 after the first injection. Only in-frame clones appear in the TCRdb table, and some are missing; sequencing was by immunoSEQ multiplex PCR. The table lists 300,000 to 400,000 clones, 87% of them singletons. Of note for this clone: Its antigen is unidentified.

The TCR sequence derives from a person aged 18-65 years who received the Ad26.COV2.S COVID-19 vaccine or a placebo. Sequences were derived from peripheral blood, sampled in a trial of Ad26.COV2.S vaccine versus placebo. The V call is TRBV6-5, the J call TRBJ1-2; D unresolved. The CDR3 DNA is TGTGCCAGCAGTACCCCGGAGGACCCAAACTATGGCTACACCTTC. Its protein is CASSTPEDPNYGYTF.